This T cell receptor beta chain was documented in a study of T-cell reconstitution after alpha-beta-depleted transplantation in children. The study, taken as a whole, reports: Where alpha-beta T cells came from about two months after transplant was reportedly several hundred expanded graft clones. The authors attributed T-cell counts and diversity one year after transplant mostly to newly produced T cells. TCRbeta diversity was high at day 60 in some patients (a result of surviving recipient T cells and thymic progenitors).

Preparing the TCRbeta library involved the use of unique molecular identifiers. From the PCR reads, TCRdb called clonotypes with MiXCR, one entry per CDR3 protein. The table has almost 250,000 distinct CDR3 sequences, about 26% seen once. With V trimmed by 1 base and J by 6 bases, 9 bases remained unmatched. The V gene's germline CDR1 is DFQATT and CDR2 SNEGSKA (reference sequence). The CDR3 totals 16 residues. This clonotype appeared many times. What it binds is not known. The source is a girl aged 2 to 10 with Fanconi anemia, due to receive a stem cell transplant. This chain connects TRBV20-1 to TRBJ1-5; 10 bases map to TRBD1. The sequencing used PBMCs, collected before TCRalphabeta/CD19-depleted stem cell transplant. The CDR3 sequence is CSARGAGTGASQPQHF. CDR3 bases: TGCAGTGCTAGAGGGGCCGGGACAGGGGCCAGTCAGCCCCAGCATTTT.